This T cell receptor (beta chain) was found in a study of neurological immune-mediated disorders. CDR1 SQVTM and CDR2 ANQGSEA come from the germline V gene. The CDR3 runs to 12 residues. The authors made cDNA by 5'RACE with 10-nucleotide random UMIs. TCRdb called the 5' RACE reads again in MiXCR, with one record for every CDR3 protein. This sample yields around 47,000 distinct CDR3 sequences, of which approximately 11% are seen a single time; roughly 1.2% belongs to the top ten. Broader study findings: The level of TCR clonal expansion was highest in patients with HTLV-1-associated myelopathy and lowest in multiple sclerosis, where it fell below the level seen in healthy controls.

A remark on this clonotype: Its matching antigen is unknown. A much larger clone lies a single base off, so this may be a read error.

The chain has TRBV29-1 and TRBJ2-7, with D unclear. Sequences were obtained from PBMCs. This clonotype was sampled from a female donor in good health. The CDR3 DNA sequence: TGCTGCGTCTACGGACCATTCTCCGAGCAGTACTTC. Translating gives CCVYGPFSEQYF.